Listed below are T cell receptor beta chains from one sample, sequenced in a study of control samples from healthy donors and cancer patients. The repertoire was sequenced with immunoSEQ multiplex PCR; TCRdb's copy has only in-frame clones and lacks some. Here the sample spans around 130,000 clones, roughly 84% being singletons. Sequenced material: blood. The receptors were gathered from a man in his forties or fifties in good health. Both conserved end residues are part of each CDR3. The D gene is left open where the match is weak. Size values are once, few and many counts, or a class for expanded clones, and some rows have none.

d_gene,j_gene,v_gene,abundance,CDR3aa,CDR3nt
-,TRBJ2-3,TRBV2,-,CASSEATGWGTDTQYF,TGTGCCAGCAGTGAAGCGACGGGTTGGGGCACAGATACGCAGTATTTT
-,TRBJ2-7,TRBV20-1,-,CSASSRGRGYEQYF,TGCAGTGCTAGTTCGCGGGGCCGGGGTTACGAGCAGTACTTC
-,TRBJ2-3,TRBV10-3,-,CASKEQGGTDTQYF,TGTGCCAGCAAAGAACAGGGTGGCACAGATACGCAGTATTTT
TRBD1,TRBJ2-5,TRBV6-5,-,CASSYVPGQGLETQYF,TGTGCCAGCAGTTACGTTCCGGGACAGGGCTTAGAGACCCAGTACTTC
-,TRBJ2-1,TRBV7-6,-,CASSLSLRWYNEQFF,TGTGCCAGCAGCTTATCGCTTCGTTGGTACAATGAGCAGTTCTTC
TRBD1,TRBJ2-1,TRBV30,-,CAWNTGGHEQFF,TGTGCCTGGAATACAGGGGGCCATGAGCAGTTCTTC
TRBD2,TRBJ2-7,TRBV4-1,-,CASSQDRRLAGAPYEQYF,TGCGCCAGCAGCCAAGATAGGCGTCTAGCGGGCGCCCCCTACGAGCAGTACTTC
-,TRBJ1-1,TRBV14,-,CASSHTPSGYASGEAFF,TGTGCCAGCAGCCACACACCATCAGGGTATGCTAGCGGTGAAGCTTTCTTT
-,TRBJ2-7,TRBV24-1,-,CATSDLRGGGTYEQYF,TGTGCCACCAGTGATTTAAGGGGCGGTGGTACCTACGAGCAGTACTTC
TRBD2,TRBJ2-3,TRBV4-1,-,CASSQDWGAGGTDTQYF,TGCGCCAGCAGCCAAGATTGGGGAGCGGGAGGCACAGATACGCAGTATTTT
-,TRBJ1-5,TRBV18,-,CASSPVHPSNQPQHF,TGTGCCAGCTCACCAGTACATCCTAGCAATCAGCCCCAGCATTTT
TRBD2,TRBJ2-1,TRBV4-2,-,CASSQDLASGDEQFF,TGTGCCAGCAGCCAAGATTTGGCTAGCGGGGATGAGCAGTTCTTC
-,TRBJ2-2,TRBV9,-,CASSVQGRLTGELFF,TGTGCCAGCAGCGTACAGGGGAGGCTCACCGGGGAGCTGTTTTTT
TRBD2,TRBJ2-2,TRBV14,-,CASSQTGLASTGELFF,TGTGCCAGCAGCCAAACCGGACTAGCTTCCACCGGGGAGCTGTTTTTT
-,TRBJ2-7,TRBV6-1,-,CASSESLAVVKEQYF,TGTGCCAGCAGTGAGTCGTTGGCAGTCGTTAAGGAGCAGTACTTC
-,TRBJ1-2,TRBV5-1,-,CASSFSGYGYTF,TGCGCCAGCAGCTTTTCAGGGTATGGCTACACCTTC
-,TRBJ1-2,TRBV7-9,-,CASSLVPVKDYTF,TGTGCCAGCAGCTTAGTACCAGTCAAGGACTACACCTTC
-,TRBJ1-2,TRBV3-1/TRBV3-2,-,CASSQGTGFYGYTF,TGTGCCAGCAGCCAAGGGACGGGATTCTATGGCTACACCTTC
-,TRBJ1-1,TRBV28,-,CASSLGEGFEAFF,TGTGCCAGCAGTTTAGGGGAGGGGTTTGAAGCTTTCTTT
TRBD2,TRBJ2-2,TRBV9,once,CASSVVASGTGELFF,TGTGCCAGCAGCGTAGTGGCTAGCGGCACCGGGGAGCTGTTTTTT
-,TRBJ1-1,TRBV3-1/TRBV3-2,once,CASSQANTEAFF,TGTGCCAGCAGCCAAGCAAACACTGAAGCTTTCTTT
TRBD1,TRBJ1-2,TRBV2,once,CASSEKGTGRTYGYTF,TGTGCCAGCAGTGAAAAAGGGACAGGGAGAACCTATGGCTACACCTTC